This T cell receptor (beta chain) is from a study of identical twins. General study findings and limits: Among out-of-frame alpha sequences shared by twins, low generation probability occurred in excess. The authors drew conclusions from cross-sectional statistical analysis rather than following the same donors.

Trimming cost V 1 base and J 5 bases, with 18 bases left between them. CDR1 and CDR2 (germline): LGHDT, YNNKEL (reference sequence). This CDR3 comprises 16 residues. One entry per CDR3 protein results from TCRdb running MiXCR on the 5' RACE reads. This sample has around 530,000 distinct CDR3 sequences, with 13% to 15% found just once. This clonotype was seen a single time. The antigen is not known. The sample also formed part of further work on yellow fever vaccine responses in identical twins.

The source material was CD4+ T cells sorted from blood. The chain uses TRBV3-1 and TRBJ2-7; D possibly corresponds to TRBD1 (6 bases). The sequence was obtained from a woman between 18 and 30 years old in good health. The CDR3 is CASSQVLPQGWDEQYF. The CDR3 DNA follows: TGTGCCAGCAGCCAAGTGTTGCCACAGGGATGGGACGAGCAGTACTTC.